A selection of T cell receptor beta chains follows, all from one sample in a study of cytomegalovirus exposure and HLA in healthy donors. Data came from immunoSEQ multiplex PCR; TCRdb stores just in-frame clones and leaves some out. Altogether approximately 74,000 clones are present, about 60% being singletons, with the ten largest covering around 6%. The specimen sequenced was PBMCs. The receptors derive from a man aged 30-40 years in good health and CMV-seropositive. The CDR3 runs from the conserved cysteine through the conserved F or W. D genes are given only for firm matches. Rows may omit the clone size; those that give it use once, few, many or a size class.

>NA|TRBJ2-2|TRBV7-9|TRBD2
CASSPLRGGLNTGELFF
TGTGCCAGCAGCCCCCTGCGGGGGGGGTTGAACACCGGGGAGCTGTTTTTT
>NA|TRBJ2-1|TRBV11-3|NA
CASTQGLYNEQFF
TGTGCCAGCACCCAGGGACTTTACAATGAGCAGTTCTTC
>NA|TRBJ2-7|TRBV5-1|NA
CASSFSPAGNEQYF
TGCGCCAGCAGCTTTTCTCCGGCAGGGAACGAGCAGTACTTC
>few|TRBJ2-3|TRBV4-2|NA
CASSQGGAGLNTDTQYF
TGTGCCAGCAGCCAAGGAGGTGCAGGACTGAACACAGATACGCAGTATTTT
>few|TRBJ2-7|TRBV7-8|NA
CASSSADTISYEQYF
TGTGCCAGCAGCTCAGCTGACACCATCTCCTACGAGCAGTACTTC
>once|TRBJ2-7|TRBV11-2|NA
CASSLEWGFQYF
TGTGCCAGCAGCTTAGAATGGGGCTTCCAGTACTTC
>few|TRBJ1-1|TRBV18|TRBD1
CASSPIWDRGRNTEAFF
TGTGCCAGCTCACCAATATGGGACAGGGGGCGAAACACTGAAGCTTTCTTT
>NA|TRBJ1-3|TRBV6-1|NA
CASSEITGRNTIYF
TGTGCCAGCAGTGAAATAACAGGAAGAAACACCATATATTTT
>NA|TRBJ2-1|TRBV7-9|TRBD2
CASSLILAGANEQFF
TGTGCCAGCAGCTTAATACTAGCGGGAGCAAATGAGCAGTTCTTC
>NA|TRBJ2-7|TRBV2|NA
CASSEILARYEQYF
TGTGCCAGCAGTGAAATCCTAGCCCGGTACGAGCAGTACTTC
>NA|TRBJ2-3|TRBV7-8|NA
CASSLVGSSTDTQYF
TGTGCCAGCAGCTTAGTTGGCTCTAGCACAGATACGCAGTATTTT
>NA|TRBJ2-1|TRBV5-6|NA
CASSISGEQFF
TGTGCCAGCAGCATATCAGGGGAGCAGTTCTTC
>once|TRBJ1-1|TRBV5-3|TRBD1
CARSSPGQLVNTEAFF
TGTGCCAGAAGCTCGCCGGGACAGCTAGTGAACACTGAAGCTTTCTTT
>NA|TRBJ2-1|TRBV4-1|TRBD1
CASSQSAGTGSYNEQFF
TGCGCCAGCAGCCAATCCGCCGGGACAGGGTCGTACAATGAGCAGTTCTTC
>few|TRBJ1-1|TRBV5-1|NA
CASTTNQPDREAFF
TGCGCCAGCACAACCAATCAACCCGACAGGGAAGCTTTCTTT
>NA|TRBJ2-7|TRBV5-1|NA
CASSNNQGVVGSYEQYF
TGCGCCAGCAGCAACAATCAAGGGGTGGTGGGCTCCTACGAGCAGTACTTC
>NA|TRBJ1-1|TRBV5-4|NA
CASSLDGTEAFF
TGTGCCAGCAGCTTGGACGGCACTGAAGCTTTCTTT
>NA|TRBJ2-1|TRBV7-6|TRBD2
CASSPGLAGSYNEQFF
TGTGCCAGCAGCCCCGGACTAGCGGGATCCTACAATGAGCAGTTCTTC
>NA|TRBJ2-3|TRBV11-3|NA
CASSQNGLSDTQYF
TGTGCCAGCAGCCAAAACGGACTCTCAGATACGCAGTATTTT
>NA|TRBJ1-1|TRBV11-2|NA
CASSLAGRVRDELYTEAFF
TGTGCCAGCAGCTTAGCTGGGAGGGTGAGGGATGAGTTGTACACTGAAGCTTTCTTT
>NA|TRBJ1-1|TRBV5-1|TRBD1
CASIDRDRGNTEAFF
TGCGCCAGCATCGACAGGGATAGGGGGAACACTGAAGCTTTCTTT
>NA|TRBJ2-1|TRBV4-1|NA
CASTNPRDNPYNEQFF
TGCGCCAGCACCAATCCCCGGGACAATCCCTACAATGAGCAGTTCTTC
>NA|TRBJ2-2|TRBV27|NA
CASSLSEGDANTGELFF
TGTGCCAGCAGTTTATCGGAGGGCGATGCGAACACCGGGGAGCTGTTTTTT
>NA|TRBJ2-2|TRBV5-4|NA
CASSSGSERELFF
TGTGCCAGCAGCTCAGGGTCCGAACGGGAGCTGTTTTTT
>NA|TRBJ2-7|TRBV14|TRBD1
CASSQATGIFYEQYF
TGTGCCAGCAGCCAAGCGACAGGGATTTTCTACGAGCAGTACTTC
>NA|TRBJ2-3|TRBV4-3|TRBD2
CASSRGLATDTQYF
TGCGCCAGCAGCCGAGGACTAGCAACAGATACGCAGTATTTT
>NA|TRBJ2-6|TRBV5-6|NA
CASVPGSGANVLTF
TGTGCCAGCGTCCCGGGCTCTGGGGCCAACGTCCTGACTTTC
>NA|TRBJ2-3|TRBV7-2|NA
CASSLYREDTQYF
TGTGCCAGCAGCTTATACAGGGAAGATACGCAGTATTTT
>few|TRBJ1-3|TRBV10-3|NA
CAISGTGSSSGNTIYF
TGTGCCATCAGTGGAACAGGTTCGAGCTCTGGAAACACCATATATTTT
>NA|TRBJ2-1|TRBV7-3|TRBD1
CASSQQGNREQFF
TGTGCCAGCAGCCAACAGGGGAACCGGGAGCAGTTCTTC
>NA|TRBJ2-5|TRBV5-6|TRBD2
CASSFGLAGQETQYF
TGTGCCAGCAGCTTTGGGCTAGCGGGACAAGAGACCCAGTACTTC